The following is a T cell receptor beta chain sequence with its context. Its antigen remains unknown. The data belong to a study of OX40 agonist ivuxolimab in advanced cancers. The CDR3 runs 15 residues. Germline CDR1 reads WNHNN; CDR2 reads SYGVQD (reference sequence). J lost 2 bases, V lost 0 bases, and 2 bases had no gene match. Only in-frame clones appear in the TCRdb table, and some are missing; sequencing was by immunoSEQ multiplex PCR. This sample yields around 70,000 clones, of which roughly nine tenths are seen a single time; about 10% belongs to the top ten. Points from the study as a whole: There was clonal expansion of CD4+ and CD8+ blood T cells by week 6 at 0.1 to 3.0 mg/kg.

The clonotype was recovered from an adult with an advanced solid tumor such as melanoma, head and neck, liver or kidney cancer. This chain joins TRBV10-1 and TRBJ1-2, with TRBD1 matching 8 bases. The sample consisted of CD4+ or CD8+ T cells sorted from blood, taken in a trial of the OX40 agonist ivuxolimab. CDR3 sequence (DNA): TGCGCCAGCAGTGAGTCGAGGACAGGGAACTATGGCTACACCTTC. This gives the protein CASSESRTGNYGYTF.